A single sample gave rise to the 13 T cell receptor beta chains below, sequenced in a study of shared T cell receptors in the human thymus. Assay: immunoSEQ multiplex PCR; the TCRdb copy retains only in-frame clones and omits some. The sample lists more than 300,000 clones; over 90% were seen once. Sequencing was done on a sample of thymocytes. The source is a human donor.

This clone was recorded only once. The rearrangement links TRBV7-2 to TRBJ2-7; 8 bases are shared with TRBD1. V was clipped by 3 bases and J by 0 bases; unmatched bases: 4. The CDR3 length is 15 residues. Germline V gives CDR1 SGHTA, CDR2 FQGNSA. As DNA, the CDR3 is TGTGCCAGCAGCTTCCGGGACAGGAGCTCCTACGAGCAGTACTTC. The encoded protein is CASSFRDRSSYEQYF.

The V gene is TRBV5-6, the J gene TRBJ2-7, with D unresolved. The V end was cut by 2 bases, the J end by 4 bases, with 4 bases between. The CDR3 consists of 11 residues. Germline V gives CDR1 SGHDT, CDR2 YYEEEE. The CDR3 sequence: CASSFGYEQYF. The CDR3 DNA reads as TGTGCCAGCAGCTTTGGGTACGAGCAGTACTTC. The complete variable domain, with remaining parts taken from reference TRBV5-6 and TRBJ2-7, reads DAGVTQSPTHLIKTRGQQVTLRCSPKSGHDTVSWYQQALGQGPQFIFQYYEEEERQRGNFPDRFSGHQFPNYSSELNVNALLLGDSALYLCASSFGYEQYFGPGTRLTVT.

The rearrangement links TRBV10-3 to TRBJ2-6, with D perhaps matching TRBD2 (7 bases). Germline assignment: CDR1 ENHRY and CDR2 SYGVKD. This CDR3 has 18 residues. The V end lost 2 bases, the J end lost 0 bases, and 14 bases lay between the germline ends. The CDR3 DNA is TGTGCCATCAGTGAGACGGGGGGCCTCGGCTCTGGGGCCAACGTCCTGACTTTC. Protein product: CAISETGGLGSGANVLTF.

The chain combines TRBV2 with TRBJ2-7, with 10 bases identical to TRBD1. The germline gives CDR1 SNHLY, CDR2 FYNNEI. V lost 5 bases and J lost 6; bases outside the gene matches: 10. The CDR3 covers 15 residues. The DNA of the CDR3 is TGTGCCAGCAGTCTAACCGGGACAGGGGTACGCGAGCAGTACTTC. It codes for CASSLTGTGVREQYF. The full variable domain, with the rest looked up from reference TRBV2 and TRBJ2-7, is EPEVTQTPSHQVTQMGQEVILRCVPISNHLYFYWYRQILGQKVEFLVSFYNNEISEKSEIFDDQFSVERPDGSNFTLKIRSTKLEDSAMYFCASSLTGTGVREQYFGPGTRLTVT.

The chain's CDR3 is CASSLRDYTEAFF. The DNA of the CDR3 is TGTGCCAGCAGCTTACGGGATTACACTGAAGCTTTCTTT. V is TRBV13 and J is TRBJ1-1, with D unclear. V shed 2 bases and J shed 3 bases, with 7 bases lying between them. This CDR3 has 13 amino acids. Looked up from germline, CDR1 is PRHDT and CDR2 is FYEKMQ (reference sequence). The variable domain in full, with the rest retrieved from reference TRBV13 and TRBJ1-1, is AAGVIQSPRHLIKEKRETATLKCYPIPRHDTVYWYQQGPGQDPQFLISFYEKMQSDKGSIPDRFSAQQFSDYHSELNMSSLELGDSALYFCASSLRDYTEAFFGQGTRLTVV.

This rearrangement joins TRBV5-1 to TRBJ1-3; D may be TRBD1 (5 bases). V lost 0 bases and J 7 bases, leaving 23 bases between the germline ends. This CDR3 spans 18 amino acids. Per the germline V gene, CDR1 is SGHRS and CDR2 is YFSETQ. Here the CDR3 DNA reads TGCGCCAGCAGCTTGGCTATGCCTGGCAGGGAGGTAACTAACACCATATATTTT. This gives the protein CASSLAMPGREVTNTIYF.

This chain uses TRBV6-1 with TRBJ2-2, with 9 positions matching TRBD2. Germline values: CDR1 MNHNS, CDR2 SASEGT. The CDR3 has 15 amino acids. The ends lost 7 bases at V and 1 base at J; junction bases unmatched: 4. The DNA of the CDR3 is TGTGCCAGCACCCGGACTAGCGAGAACACCGGGGAGCTGTTTTTT. Protein product: CASTRTSENTGELFF.

The chain employs TRBV28 and TRBJ2-1; D is perhaps TRBD2 (7 bases). Germline CDR1 is MDHEN and CDR2 is SYDVKM. Trimming took 3 bases from V and 6 from J, leaving 21 bases between them. This CDR3 contains 17 residues. CDR3 sequence reads: CASSFWGAGERGNEQFF. The DNA of the CDR3 is TGTGCCAGCAGTTTTTGGGGGGCGGGAGAAAGGGGCAATGAGCAGTTCTTC.

The chain carries TRBV27 and TRBJ2-3, with D possibly TRBD1 on 5 matching bases. The CDR3 is made up of 17 amino acids. Germline CDR1 MNHEY, CDR2 SMNVEV (reference sequence). V was clipped by 3 bases and J by 2 bases, with 18 bases between them. The CDR3 DNA reads as TGTGCCAGCAGTTTGAGGCCGCCAGGGAAGGTCACAGATACGCAGTATTTT. Residues: CASSLRPPGKVTDTQYF.

V is TRBV6-5 and J is TRBJ2-3; TRBD1 is a possible D gene (6 bases). Per germline, CDR1 MNHEY and CDR2 SVGAGI. This CDR3 region has 16 residues. The V end lost 4 bases, the J end lost 0 bases, and 14 bases lay between the germline ends. The CDR3 reads CASSLRQASSTDTQYF. Written as DNA, the CDR3 is TGTGCCAGCAGTTTACGACAGGCCAGTAGCACAGATACGCAGTATTTT.

This sequence joins TRBV7-9 and TRBJ1-1, with no clear D. Per the germline V gene, CDR1 is SEHNR and CDR2 is FQNEAQ (reference sequence). V was shortened by 3 bases and J by 1 base, with 18 bases between the two germline ends. This CDR3 region has 17 residues. DNA of the CDR3: TGTGCCAGCAGCTTGGAGGAAGACGCTAGTAGGAACACTGAAGCTTTCTTT. Protein: CASSLEEDASRNTEAFF. Full variable domain (outside the CDR3, taken from reference TRBV7-9 and TRBJ1-1): DTGVSQNPRHKITKRGQNVTFRCDPISEHNRLYWYRQTLGQGPEFLTYFQNEAQLEKSRLLSDRFSAERPKGSFSTLEIQRTEQGDSAMYLCASSLEEDASRNTEAFFGQGTRLTVV.

This chain joins TRBV10-3 and TRBJ2-1; 10 nucleotides match TRBD2. The length of the CDR3 is 17 residues. Losses at the gene ends were 0 bases for V and 0 bases for J; bases not matched to a gene: 2. Per germline, CDR1 ENHRY and CDR2 SYGVKD. CDR3 residues: CAISESPSGSSYNEQFF. The CDR3 region has the DNA TGTGCCATCAGTGAGTCGCCTAGCGGGAGCTCCTACAATGAGCAGTTCTTC.

The V call is TRBV7-2, the J call TRBJ2-5; 7 nucleotides align to TRBD2. From germline, CDR1 is SGHTA and CDR2 FQGNSA. The CDR3 is made up of 14 amino acids. Germline trimming cut 5 bases from V and 5 bases from J; bases unmatched to any gene: 8. This CDR3 reads CASSRTSDLETQYF. Written as DNA, the CDR3 is TGTGCCAGCAGCCGTACTAGCGACCTCGAGACCCAGTACTTC.